A selection of T cell receptor beta chains follows, all from one sample in a study of shared clonotypes between healthy human individuals. Profiling relied on immunoSEQ multiplex PCR, and the TCRdb table lists in-frame clones only, not all of them. This sample has a few hundred thousand clones, with roughly 91% found just once. The sequenced sample was memory CD8+ T cells sorted from blood. These receptors all come from a man between 18 and 29 years old in good health. The CDR3 runs from the conserved cysteine through the conserved F or W. A D gene is named only where the DNA matches it firmly. Only part of the rows carry a size: once, few, many, or a class if the clone is expanded.

V gene,J gene,clone size,D gene,CDR3 length,CDR3 protein,CDR3 DNA
TRBV14,TRBJ1-2,-,-,13,CASSQAGSYGYTF,TGTGCCAGCAGCCAAGCTGGCAGTTATGGCTACACCTTC
TRBV7-9,TRBJ2-3,-,-,13,CASSLRETDTQYF,TGTGCCAGCAGCTTAAGGGAGACAGATACGCAGTATTTT
TRBV30,TRBJ2-7,-,-,12,CAWVPQDGEQYF,TGTGCCTGGGTCCCTCAGGACGGCGAGCAGTACTTC
TRBV7-9,TRBJ2-7,-,-,13,CASSLLTGREQYF,TGTGCCAGCAGCCTGTTGACAGGGAGGGAGCAGTACTTC
TRBV18,TRBJ1-2,-,TRBD1,13,CASSLGQVRGYTF,TGTGCCAGCTCACTTGGACAGGTGAGGGGCTACACCTTC
TRBV5-4,TRBJ2-7,-,TRBD1,14,CASSLDRGFYEQYF,TGTGCCAGCAGCTTGGACAGGGGTTTCTACGAGCAGTACTTC
TRBV7-6,TRBJ2-7,once,-,16,CASSLVAALNPYEQYF,TGTGCCAGCAGCTTAGTGGCTGCTCTAAACCCCTACGAGCAGTACTTC
TRBV2,TRBJ2-5,-,-,15,CASSEETGKGGTQYF,TGTGCCAGCAGTGAAGAGACAGGAAAAGGGGGGACCCAGTACTTC
TRBV7-8,TRBJ1-2,-,-,13,CASSLGGVHGYTF,TGTGCCAGCAGCTTAGGAGGGGTTCATGGCTACACCTTC
TRBV6-5,TRBJ2-2,-,-,13,CASSYPYTGELFF,TGTGCCAGCAGTTACCCTTACACCGGGGAGCTGTTTTTT
TRBV7-9,TRBJ2-7,-,-,14,CASSPVLGPAEQYF,TGTGCCAGCAGCCCCGTACTTGGACCGGCGGAGCAGTACTTC
TRBV5-1,TRBJ2-7,once,-,14,CASTSTGLSYEQYF,TGCGCCAGCACCTCTACAGGGCTCTCCTACGAGCAGTACTTC
TRBV7-8,TRBJ1-3,-,-,13,CASSFTSEDTIYF,TGTGCCAGCAGCTTCACCTCTGAGGACACCATATATTTT
TRBV7-7,TRBJ2-1,-,TRBD2,17,CASSPSVSGGSYNEQFF,TGTGCTAGCAGCCCCTCCGTTAGCGGGGGTTCCTACAATGAGCAGTTCTTC
TRBV28,TRBJ2-3,-,-,15,CASRPRTVRTDTQYF,TGTGCCAGCAGGCCTCGGACAGTCCGCACAGATACGCAGTATTTT
TRBV6-5,TRBJ2-2,once,TRBD1,14,CASSYSGQGRELFF,TGTGCCAGCAGTTACTCGGGACAGGGTCGGGAGCTGTTTTTT
TRBV18,TRBJ2-3,-,-,17,CASSFLRPGGGTDTQYF,TGTGCCAGCTCATTCCTTAGACCCGGGGGAGGCACAGATACGCAGTATTTT
TRBV30,TRBJ1-5,-,-,14,CAWSGAVSNQPQHF,TGTGCCTGGAGTGGCGCGGTCAGCAATCAGCCCCAGCATTTT
TRBV5-8,TRBJ2-4,once,TRBD1,16,CASSFLTGAAKNIQYF,TGTGCCAGCAGCTTCCTGACAGGGGCGGCCAAAAACATTCAGTACTTC
TRBV6-5,TRBJ2-7,once,-,16,CASSYSFYTPSYEQYF,TGTGCCAGCAGTTACTCATTCTACACCCCCTCCTACGAGCAGTACTTC
TRBV11-2,TRBJ1-1,-,-,12,CASSLAGVEAFF,TGTGCCAGCAGCTTAGCCGGCGTAGAAGCTTTCTTT
TRBV5-6,TRBJ2-7,once,TRBD2,15,CASSLWASGGVEQYF,TGTGCCAGCAGCTTGTGGGCTAGCGGGGGAGTTGAGCAGTACTTC
TRBV19,TRBJ2-1,few,TRBD2,16,CASSIGAGTGRNEQFF,TGTGCCAGTAGTATTGGAGCGGGGACCGGGCGGAATGAGCAGTTCTTC
TRBV6-1,TRBJ2-3,once,TRBD2,15,CASTSGGMSTDTQYF,TGTGCCAGCACTAGCGGGGGGATGAGCACAGATACGCAGTATTTT